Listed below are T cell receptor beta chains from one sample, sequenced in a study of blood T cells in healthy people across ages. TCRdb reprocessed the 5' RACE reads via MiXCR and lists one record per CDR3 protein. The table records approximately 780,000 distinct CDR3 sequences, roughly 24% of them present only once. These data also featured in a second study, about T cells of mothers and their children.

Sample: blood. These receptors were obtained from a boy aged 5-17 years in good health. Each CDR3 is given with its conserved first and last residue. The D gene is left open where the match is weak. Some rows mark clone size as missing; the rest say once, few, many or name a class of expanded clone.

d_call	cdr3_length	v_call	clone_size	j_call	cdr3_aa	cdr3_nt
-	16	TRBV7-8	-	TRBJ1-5	CASSSTGLLNSQPQHF	TGTGCCAGCAGCTCAACAGGGCTTTTGAACTCTCAGCCCCAGCATTTT
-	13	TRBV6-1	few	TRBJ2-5	CASSVGGAETQYF	TGTGCCAGCAGTGTCGGGGGCGCGGAGACCCAGTACTTC
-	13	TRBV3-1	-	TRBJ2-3	CASSTGEADTQYF	TGTGCCAGCAGCACCGGAGAGGCAGATACGCAGTATTTT
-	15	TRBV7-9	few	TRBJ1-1	CASEGGLNLNTEAFF	TGTGCCAGCGAGGGGGGGCTCAACTTGAACACTGAAGCTTTCTTT
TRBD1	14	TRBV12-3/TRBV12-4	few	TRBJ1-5	CASRSTGETQPQHF	TGTGCCAGCAGGTCAACAGGGGAGACACAGCCCCAGCATTTT
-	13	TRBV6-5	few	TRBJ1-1	CAASRNSYTEAFF	TGTGCCGCTTCTCGGAACAGTTACACTGAAGCTTTCTTT
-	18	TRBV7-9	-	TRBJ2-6	CASSMKPGKNSGANVLTF	TGTGCCAGCAGCATGAAACCTGGTAAAAACTCTGGGGCCAACGTCCTGACTTTC
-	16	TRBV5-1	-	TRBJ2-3	CASSLKTGSGVDTQYF	TGCGCCAGCAGCCTAAAAACAGGGTCGGGGGTGGATACGCAGTATTTT
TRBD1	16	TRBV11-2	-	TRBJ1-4	CASSLAGHGTGEKLFF	TGTGCCAGCAGCTTGGCAGGTCACGGGACAGGGGAAAAACTGTTTTTT
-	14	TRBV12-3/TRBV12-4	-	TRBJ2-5	CASSPTRDTKTQYF	TGTGCCAGCAGTCCCACGAGGGACACTAAGACCCAGTACTTC
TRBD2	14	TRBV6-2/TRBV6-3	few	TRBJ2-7	CAINPGLAGGEQYF	TGTGCCATCAACCCGGGACTAGCGGGGGGTGAGCAGTACTTC
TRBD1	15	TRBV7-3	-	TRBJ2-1	CASSLRWTGVGEQFF	TGTGCCAGCAGCTTAAGGTGGACAGGGGTCGGAGAGCAGTTCTTC
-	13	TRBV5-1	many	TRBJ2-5	CASSLRTEETQYF	TGCGCCAGCAGCCTAAGGACCGAAGAGACCCAGTACTTC
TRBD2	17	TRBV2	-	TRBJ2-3	CASSEWSQRGGQGTQYF	TGTGCCAGCAGTGAATGGTCACAGCGGGGGGGTCAGGGTACGCAGTATTTT
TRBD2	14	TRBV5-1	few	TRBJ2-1	CASSEGLAANEQFF	TGCGCCAGCAGCGAAGGACTAGCGGCAAATGAGCAGTTCTTC
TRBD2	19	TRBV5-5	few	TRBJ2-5	CASSPRLWRGGPYQETQYF	TGTGCCAGCAGCCCAAGACTCTGGCGGGGGGGTCCGTACCAAGAGACCCAGTACTTC
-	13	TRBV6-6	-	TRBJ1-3	CASSVQGRNTIYF	TGTGCCAGCAGTGTACAGGGACGAAACACCATATATTTT
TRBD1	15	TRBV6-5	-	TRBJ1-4	CASSNRGLGNEKLFF	TGTGCCAGCAGTAACAGGGGGCTGGGTAATGAAAAACTGTTTTTT
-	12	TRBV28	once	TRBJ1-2	CASLSGHYGYTF	TGTGCCAGCCTTTCCGGGCACTATGGCTACACCTTC
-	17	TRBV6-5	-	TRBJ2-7	CASSYSSPGRASYEQYF	TGTGCCAGCAGTTACTCTAGCCCTGGGAGAGCCTCCTACGAGCAGTACTTC
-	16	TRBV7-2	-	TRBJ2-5	CASSLESAVIEETQYF	TGTGCCAGCAGCTTAGAATCGGCAGTGATTGAAGAGACCCAGTACTTC
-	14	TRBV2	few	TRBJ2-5	CASSGGRFQETQYF	TGTGCCAGCAGTGGGGGAAGGTTTCAAGAGACCCAGTACTTC
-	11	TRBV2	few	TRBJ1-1	CASWMNTEAFF	TGTGCCAGCTGGATGAACACTGAAGCTTTCTTT
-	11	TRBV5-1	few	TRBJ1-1	CASSRDRVVFF	TGCGCCAGCAGTCGCGACCGGGTCGTTTTCTTT
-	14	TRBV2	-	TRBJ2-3	CASTGGWSTDTQYF	TGTGCCAGCACTGGTGGCTGGAGCACAGATACGCAGTATTTT
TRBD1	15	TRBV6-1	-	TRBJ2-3	CASRGTGHWTDTQYF	TGTGCCAGCCGGGGGACAGGGCATTGGACAGATACGCAGTATTTT